The following is a T cell receptor (beta chain) sequence with its context. Its antigen is not identified. The sample originates from a study of CD8 T cells in ankylosing spondylitis. Study results and limitations: It was reported that disease-linked clones were significantly enriched in matched ankylosing spondylitis synovial fluid. Ankylosing spondylitis blood seemed to carry a telltale TCR beta motif made of under 10 highly homologous variants. Clones linked to the disease showed a CD8+ phenotype. They occurred at relatively low frequencies in peripheral blood.

Construction of TCR beta libraries was performed using quantitative 5'-RACE with molecular barcodes. TCRdb used MiXCR to reprocess the 5' RACE reads, holding one entry per CDR3 protein. Of under 950,000 distinct CDR3 sequences in the sample, roughly 20% are singletons; the top ten hold over 15%. The ends were cut back, 6 bases at V and 4 bases at J, with 15 bases in the middle. Germline-derived CDR1 and CDR2 are DFQATT and SNEGSKA (reference sequence). CDR3 length: 13 residues. This TCR derives from a male donor with ankylosing spondylitis. The chain employs TRBV20-1 and TRBJ2-5, with D possibly being TRBD1 or TRBD2 (5 bases each). The specimen was blood, either unsorted or a sorted T cell fraction (not recorded which). Here the CDR3 reads CSAKGTWGETQYF. The CDR3 region has the DNA TGCAGTGCGAAAGGGACCTGGGGAGAGACCCAGTACTTC.